The clone carrying this T cell receptor (beta chain) was picked up many times. This CDR3 region has 15 residues. The germline V and J ends were trimmed by 1 base and 2 bases, with 12 bases remaining between them. Germline CDR1 SGHAT, CDR2 FQNNGV. As to time point: newly diagnosed GD, antithyroid drugs for less than 3 months. PBMC RNA was the source of the TCR library. With iRepertoire HTBI primers and Arm-PCR of CDR3 regions, TCR beta libraries were built. A single record per CDR3 protein comes from TCRdb applying MiXCR to the multiplex PCR reads. The table shows 560,000 or so distinct CDR3 sequences, with roughly 15% occurring only once. The data were taken from a study of regulatory T cells in long-lasting Graves disease. In addition, the sample was reused for a study of T cells in Graves' hyperthyroidism and ophthalmopathy.

The clonotype originates from a man aged 18-30 years with Graves disease. This chain links TRBV11-2 with TRBJ2-7; TRBD1 might be the D (5 bases). The sequencing used peripheral blood mononuclear cells (PBMCs), collected at new diagnosis, from a patient treated with antithyroid drugs. CDR3 sequence (DNA): TGTGCCAGCAGCTTAGCTGGTGGCAGGGCCTACGAGCAGTACTTC. Its protein is CASSLAGGRAYEQYF. The full variable domain, its missing parts supplied by reference TRBV11-2 and TRBJ2-7, is EAGVAQSPRYKIIEKRQSVAFWCNPISGHATLYWYQQILGQGPKLLIQFQNNGVVDDSQLPKDRFSAERLKGVDSTLKIQPAKLEDSAVYLCASSLAGGRAYEQYFGPGTRLTVT.